This T cell receptor beta chain derives from a study of blood T cell repertoires in COVID-19. Germline V gene data show CDR1 as LGHNA and CDR2 as YNFKEQ. The germline V and J ends were trimmed by 0 bases and 7 bases, with 13 bases remaining between them. There are 15 residues in the CDR3. Libraries were prepared by immunoSEQ multiplex PCR; TCRdb keeps only in-frame clonotypes and omits some of them. The table lists 49,000 or so clones, over 75% of them singletons. The chain links TRBV4-2 to TRBJ2-4; D perhaps matches TRBD2 (5 bases). The clonotype comes from a man between 45 and 60 years old with active COVID-19. Sequencing was carried out using peripheral blood. The CDR3 nucleotides are TGTGCCAGCAGCCAAGAGCCACTAGTCCTGAACATTCAGTACTTC. It specifies CASSQEPLVLNIQYF.